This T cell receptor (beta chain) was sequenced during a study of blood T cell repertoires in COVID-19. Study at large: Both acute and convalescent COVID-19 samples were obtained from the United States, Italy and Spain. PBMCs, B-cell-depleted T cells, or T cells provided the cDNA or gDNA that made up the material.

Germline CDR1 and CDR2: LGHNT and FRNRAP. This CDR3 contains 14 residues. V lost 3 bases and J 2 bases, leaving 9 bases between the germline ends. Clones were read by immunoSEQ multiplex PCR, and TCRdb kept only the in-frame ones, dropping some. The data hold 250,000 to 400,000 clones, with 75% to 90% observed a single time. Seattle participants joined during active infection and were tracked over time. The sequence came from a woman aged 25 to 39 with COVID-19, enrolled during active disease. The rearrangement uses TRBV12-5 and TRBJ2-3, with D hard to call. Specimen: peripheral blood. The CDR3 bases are TGTGCTAGTGGTTTCCCAGTCAACACAGATACGCAGTATTTT. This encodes CASGFPVNTDTQYF.